Listed below are T cell receptor beta chains from one sample, sequenced in a study of T cell responses to AZD1222 COVID-19 vaccine. The method was immunoSEQ multiplex PCR; TCRdb's version includes in-frame clones alone and lacks a portion of them. The sample includes about 130,000 clones, about 86% seen only once; the top ten take roughly an eighth. The material sequenced was peripheral blood, taken on day 0 of AZD1222 vaccination. The receptors shown here come from an adult in good health. CDR3s include the opening cysteine and the closing phenylalanine or tryptophan. Fields, in order: CDR3 DNA, CDR3 protein, J gene, D gene, V gene, clone size. D genes are given only for firm matches. The size entry is marked missing in some rows and otherwise reads once, few, many or a size class.

DNA: TGTGCCAGCAGTGAAAGGGGTAGGGCGGGGGGCACAGATACGCAGTATTTT
CDR3: CASSERGRAGGTDTQYF
J: TRBJ2-3
D: TRBD2
V: TRBV2
size: few

DNA: TGTGCCAGCAGTCTAGCGGGAGTTTCGGGGGAGCTGTTTTTT
CDR3: CASSLAGVSGELFF
J: TRBJ2-2
D: TRBD2
V: TRBV6-5
size: NA

DNA: TGTGCCAGCAGCCCCGCCCCAGGGGATCCCGGAAAACTGTTTTTT
CDR3: CASSPAPGDPGKLFF
J: TRBJ1-4
D: NA
V: TRBV11-1
size: NA

DNA: TGTGCCAGCAGCTTAGGGGGAGGCACAGATACGCAGTATTTT
CDR3: CASSLGGGTDTQYF
J: TRBJ2-3
D: NA
V: TRBV11-3
size: once

DNA: TGTGCCAGTAGTATATCGCGAAGACCCTATGGCTACACCTTC
CDR3: CASSISRRPYGYTF
J: TRBJ1-2
D: NA
V: TRBV19
size: NA

DNA: TGCGCCAGCAAAGGGGGCTATAATGCGTTTAATGAAAAACTGTTTTTT
CDR3: CASKGGYNAFNEKLFF
J: TRBJ1-4
D: TRBD1
V: TRBV4-1
size: NA

DNA: TGTGCCTGGGACGGGACCCCGCCCCTCGGGGCCAACGTCCTGACTTTC
CDR3: CAWDGTPPLGANVLTF
J: TRBJ2-6
D: NA
V: TRBV30
size: NA

DNA: TGTGCCAGCAGTTTTGGGGTAACTAATGAAAAACTGTTTTTT
CDR3: CASSFGVTNEKLFF
J: TRBJ1-4
D: NA
V: TRBV27
size: NA

DNA: TGTGCCAGCAGCCCGGGACTAGGAAATAGGGAGACCCAGTACTTC
CDR3: CASSPGLGNRETQYF
J: TRBJ2-5
D: TRBD2
V: TRBV27
size: NA

DNA: TGTGCCAGTGGTACAACCGGGACAGGGATGGAGACCCAGTACTTC
CDR3: CASGTTGTGMETQYF
J: TRBJ2-5
D: TRBD1
V: TRBV19
size: NA

DNA: TGTGCCAGCAGTTTAGTAGACAATTATAGCAATCAGCCCCAGCATTTT
CDR3: CASSLVDNYSNQPQHF
J: TRBJ1-5
D: NA
V: TRBV28
size: NA

DNA: TGTGCCAGCAGCCTAACAGAATCCCACGGGGAGCTGTTTTTT
CDR3: CASSLTESHGELFF
J: TRBJ2-2
D: NA
V: TRBV11-1
size: NA

DNA: TGTGCCAGCAGCATCACAGGGGGCACGGCAGATACGCAGTATTTT
CDR3: CASSITGGTADTQYF
J: TRBJ2-3
D: TRBD1
V: TRBV7-3
size: once

DNA: TGTGCCAGCAGTACCGCGGGGGGGCCGGGGGAGACCCAGTACTTC
CDR3: CASSTAGGPGETQYF
J: TRBJ2-5
D: TRBD2
V: TRBV27
size: NA

DNA: TGTGCCACCACCCCCGGCAGGGGAAGAATTCAGCCCCAGCATTTT
CDR3: CATTPGRGRIQPQHF
J: TRBJ1-5
D: NA
V: TRBV6-1
size: NA

DNA: TGTGCCAGCAGTTTAGATGGGTCCCAGCCCCAGCATTTT
CDR3: CASSLDGSQPQHF
J: TRBJ1-5
D: NA
V: TRBV6-5
size: NA

DNA: TGTGCCAGCAGTTCGCAAGGACCGCTTCGAGGTGGCTACACCTTC
CDR3: CASSSQGPLRGGYTF
J: TRBJ1-2
D: NA
V: TRBV6-6
size: NA

DNA: TGTGCCAGCAGCTTAGTCATCCGGCCCTTAACGGAAGACTATGGCTACACCTTC
CDR3: CASSLVIRPLTEDYGYTF
J: TRBJ1-2
D: NA
V: TRBV7-2
size: NA

DNA: TGCGCCAGCAGCTTGGGAGGGGGGCTTGGGAACACTGAAGCTTTCTTT
CDR3: CASSLGGGLGNTEAFF
J: TRBJ1-1
D: NA
V: TRBV5-1
size: NA

DNA: TGTGCCAGTAGCACTCCCCAAGCGTACCCACGCTCTGGGGCCAACGTCCTGACTTTC
CDR3: CASSTPQAYPRSGANVLTF
J: TRBJ2-6
D: NA
V: TRBV19
size: NA

DNA: TGCGCCAGCAGCCAAGTGGGGACTGGATCAAATGAGCAGTTCTTC
CDR3: CASSQVGTGSNEQFF
J: TRBJ2-1
D: NA
V: TRBV4-1
size: NA

DNA: TGTGCCAGCAAAAGGACACGGGGACTTTACGCCTTC
CDR3: CASKRTRGLYAF
J: TRBJ1-2
D: NA
V: TRBV28
size: NA

DNA: TGTGCCAGCAGGGCAAACCGGGACCACCATGGCTACACCTTC
CDR3: CASRANRDHHGYTF
J: TRBJ1-2
D: NA
V: TRBV6-5
size: NA

DNA: TGTGCCAGCAGCCAAGGAGGAGGGAATCAGCCCCAGCATTTT
CDR3: CASSQGGGNQPQHF
J: TRBJ1-5
D: NA
V: TRBV3-1/TRBV3-2
size: NA

DNA: TGTGCCAGCAGCTTAGTGAGCAGCGGGGGCCACGGGAGAGAGACCCAGTACTTC
CDR3: CASSLVSSGGHGRETQYF
J: TRBJ2-5
D: TRBD2
V: TRBV7-9
size: few

DNA: TGTGCCAGCAGCCCCAAAAGACGGTTAACCGGGGAGCTGTTTTTT
CDR3: CASSPKRRLTGELFF
J: TRBJ2-2
D: NA
V: TRBV7-9
size: few

DNA: TGTGCCAGCAGCAAGGGGGGACAGGGGACCTTTGTCTCTGGGGCCAACGTCCTGACTTTC
CDR3: CASSKGGQGTFVSGANVLTF
J: TRBJ2-6
D: NA
V: TRBV21-1
size: once

DNA: TGTGCCAGCAGTAGGTTTGGGACAGTCAGCTCTGGGGCCAACGTCCTGACTTTC
CDR3: CASSRFGTVSSGANVLTF
J: TRBJ2-6
D: TRBD1
V: TRBV27
size: NA

DNA: TGTGCCAGCAGCTTGGACAGGGCCGGCTCTGGAAACACCATATATTTT
CDR3: CASSLDRAGSGNTIYF
J: TRBJ1-3
D: TRBD1
V: TRBV11-2
size: NA

DNA: TGTGCCAGCAGTTTATTGGGAGGGACCCAGTACTTC
CDR3: CASSLLGGTQYF
J: TRBJ2-5
D: NA
V: TRBV12-3/TRBV12-4
size: NA

DNA: TGTGCCAGCAGCTTAGGGGTAAATCAGCCCCAGCATTTT
CDR3: CASSLGVNQPQHF
J: TRBJ1-5
D: NA
V: TRBV7-9
size: NA

DNA: TGCGCCAGCAGCTTCGGAGACCAAGTGACGATCTATGGCTACACCTTC
CDR3: CASSFGDQVTIYGYTF
J: TRBJ1-2
D: NA
V: TRBV5-1
size: NA